This T cell receptor beta chain originates from a study of shared clonotypes between healthy human individuals. An assay was performed, and its level was deep. For sorted subsets, 200 ng DNA per replicate equaled tens of thousands of T cell genomes. As processed by the authors: ImmunoSEQ yielded junction-only sequences lacking quality scores, so filtering differed. Using immunoSEQ multiplex PCR, the repertoire was profiled, and TCRdb retains in-frame clones only, with some absent. V, J and clone size were drawn from that table, and D and trimming were deduced from the DNA. The sample consists of about 1 million clones, 75% of them appearing once. V was trimmed by 5 bases and J by 6 bases, leaving 9 bases between them. The germline CDR1 and CDR2 sequences are MNHNY and SVGAGI (reference sequence). The CDR3 covers 12 residues. Study-wide results and limits: Naive subsets usually exceeded memory subsets in estimated richness.

On this clone: The antigen is not known.

The rearrangement links TRBV6-6 to TRBJ2-3; D not certain. This TCR came from a man aged 18 to 35 in good health. Material: memory CD4+ T cells sorted from blood. Sample subset: CD45RA-negative fraction. In DNA, the CDR3 is TGTGCCAGCAGTACCATAGTGGATACGCAGTATTTT. Amino acid sequence: CASSTIVDTQYF.